Sequencing of this TCR beta chain was carried out in a study of cytomegalovirus exposure and HLA in healthy donors. With 60 Vbeta and 13 Jbeta primers, the PCR was carried out. Method: immunoSEQ multiplex PCR; TCRdb's copy keeps in-frame clones and lacks some. In the table there are around 110,000 clones, 65% to 75% of which are singletons. Per germline, CDR1 SGHRS and CDR2 YFSETQ. The ends were cut back, 4 bases at V and 0 bases at J, with 11 bases in the middle. This CDR3 has 14 amino acids. The receptor's source is a man younger than 45 in good health and CMV-seropositive. Material: PBMCs. V and J are TRBV5-1 and TRBJ2-7; weak D call: TRBD1 (6 bases). The CDR3 spells CASSPRDNSYEQYF. The CDR3 DNA is TGCGCCAGCAGCCCCCGGGACAACTCCTACGAGCAGTACTTC.